This entry describes one T cell receptor beta chain. It lacks a known antigen. Per-nucleotide qualities are absent, and no much larger clonotype sits a single base away. This entry belongs to a study of shared clonotypes between healthy human individuals (dated by TCRdb to between 2020 and 2021). Concerning the study at large: A couple of women and three men aged 18 to 49 years were included in the cohort. To estimate repertoire size and how much clonotype sharing occurs between individuals, the study deeply sequenced the blood TCR repertoires of several healthy adults. Each donor's leukapheresis produced roughly between about 0.85 and 10 billion PBMCs. For each donor, CD4 naive and CD4 memory were each given three plates, CD8 naive was given two plates, and CD8 memory was given one plate. Libraries were prepared and TCR repertoires were sequenced by different laboratories using diverse techniques, in order to increase sequencing depth and limit assay-specific biases. Overall study outcomes, separate from this receptor: Incomplete sequencing was indicated by rarefaction of sorted-subset datasets, despite the large sequencing depth. Sampling was restricted to blood, and TCR repertoires in tissue are likely to differ from TCR repertoires in blood. Higher generation probabilities were observed for clonotypes shared by all four sorted-subset donors than for non-shared clonotypes. Based on pairwise subsampling, the degree of clonotype sharing among donors was expected to be affected by sequencing depth. When several donors were compared, the shared fraction of clonotypes was about 5.2% for naive CD4, roughly 3.3% for naive CD8, 2% to 2.5% for memory CD4, and 0.4% for memory CD8. Estimated clonotype richness was generally larger for naive than for memory subsets. Because the study included only a small number of donors, the genetic and exposure-history diversity represented was limited.

Using the deep immunoSEQ assay, multiplex PCR amplified TCR CDR3 regions from genomic DNA. Genomic DNA extracted from each cell subset was distributed evenly over all wells of several immunoSEQ 96-well plates, and each plate served as one replicate. For sorted subsets, each replicate PCR was loaded with approximately 200 ng genomic DNA, equivalent to 25,000 to 35,000 T cell genomes. Purified libraries were measured with a Qubit 3.0 fluorometer, size-checked on a Bioanalyzer 2100, and measured again with the KAPA Library Quantification kit. Every immunoSEQ 96-well plate was sequenced on a dedicated single-read 150-cycle Illumina NextSeq 550 flow cell. The paper's processing steps were these. The immunoSEQ output contained only junctional sequences without quality scores, so filtering could not match that applied to full-length reads. To assign V/J genes and CDR3, sequences were annotated using PyIR, a Python wrapper for IgBLAST v1.9, with IMGT germline references. Reads were removed for weak V/J assignments (E-value above 1e-6), missing CDR3, stop codons, out-of-frame junctions, or ambiguous translated residues. V3J clonotypes were defined as sequences sharing an identical inferred V gene, J gene, and CDR3 amino acid sequence. Percentage overlap between repertoires was calculated by dividing the number of shared unique clonotypes by the size of the smaller repertoire. Three approaches were used to assess repertoire richness: RTK rarefaction, the Chao1 estimator, and Recon v2.1 estimates of unobserved clonotypes. Generation probabilities were computed with OLGA for all TCRbeta clonotypes obtained by the gDNA method from a handful of donors. Not all clones reach the TCRdb copy of this immuneACCESS table, which keeps in-frame sequences only. Checked studies attribute under half of the gap to unresolved V genes and leave the rest unexplained. V and J calls and clone size are given by that table; D and trimming were obtained from the DNA. Recorded for this sample are millions of clones; 85% to 95% of them occurred a single time. Roughly 0.36% of the sample belongs to the ten largest clones.

The CDR3 holds 15 amino acids from the cysteine to the phenylalanine. Of all the DNA, just the CDR3 is kept, 45 bases in frame from base 1. According to the germline V gene (reference sequence), CDR1 reads SGHNT and CDR2 reads YYREEE. For this chain, trimming is 4 bases at the V end and 4 bases at the J end, and the number of junction bases without a gene match is 5. The donors were healthy, HIV-negative adults who had no recently reported acute infections or vaccinations. Every donor was a Caucasian adult residing in Nashville, Tennessee, USA. CD4+ T cells were enriched by magnetic negative selection, after which naive cells were positively selected on CD45RA and the negative fraction was taken as the memory subset. Blood was obtained by leukapheresis, after which PBMCs were separated by Ficoll-Histopaque density gradient centrifugation and cryopreserved in liquid nitrogen vapor phase. Analytical flow cytometry was used to check the purity and quantity of every magnetically sorted T cell population. Genomic DNA was isolated from every sorted fraction and measured by UV absorbance on a Nanodrop 2000c.

The sequenced sample consisted of naive CD4+ T cells from PBMCs. The cell subset or site label for this specimen denotes: CD45RA+ positively selected. This clonotype was sampled from a man between 18 and 29 years old in good health. Some clones in this sample may be carry-over from other donors' samples. The receptor chain draws on TRBV5-4 and TRBJ2-2; TRBD2 fits 9 bases in the junction. The bases read TGTGCCAGCAGCACGGGACTAGCCCTCACCGGGGAGCTGTTTTTT. This yields the protein CASSTGLALTGELFF.